The 8 T cell receptor beta chains in this list originate from one sample, sequenced in a study of cytomegalovirus exposure and HLA in healthy donors. Amplification used 60 Vbeta primers and 13 Jbeta primers. Produced via immunoSEQ multiplex PCR; TCRdb's table is partial and in-frame only. The table lists 85,000 to 100,000 clones, around 64% of them singletons, with approximately 3% in the top ten. Material for sequencing was PBMCs. The receptors stem from a man in his 60s in good health and CMV-seronegative.

This clone has a handful of counts. This rearrangement joins TRBV5-5 to TRBJ1-4, with 8 positions matching TRBD1. This CDR3 comprises 15 residues. From germline, CDR1 is SGHKS and CDR2 YYEKEE (reference sequence). With 5 bases clipped from V and 2 bases from J, the junction kept 5 bases outside the gene matches. The CDR3 here is CASSSRQGTNEKLFF. The CDR3 nucleotides read TGTGCCAGCAGTAGTCGACAGGGGACTAATGAAAAACTGTTTTTT.

The table lists this clone with a few counts. The rearrangement links TRBV14 to TRBJ2-2; D remains unclear. The CDR3 loop spans 15 amino acids. Germline-derived CDR1 and CDR2 are SGHDN and FVKESK. With 0 bases removed from V and 8 bases from J, the gap between germline ends came to 13 bases. CDR3 amino acids: CASSQEVLELGELFF. The CDR3 DNA reads as TGTGCCAGCAGCCAAGAGGTTTTAGAGTTGGGGGAGCTGTTTTTT.

The chain uses TRBV9 and TRBJ2-2; possibly TRBD1 for D (6 bases). The CDR3 has 15 residues. The germline V gene has CDR1 SGDLS and CDR2 YYNGEE. The V end was cut by 1 base, the J end by 3 bases, with 10 bases between. This chain's CDR3 is CASSVQGKDTGELFF. CDR3 sequence (DNA): TGTGCCAGCAGCGTACAGGGGAAAGACACCGGGGAGCTGTTTTTT.

The chain joins TRBV7-3 to TRBJ2-3; 7 bases match TRBD2. V lost 5 bases, J lost 0 bases, and 2 bases stayed unmatched. CDR1 and CDR2 (germline): SGHTA, FQGTGA. CDR3 length: 14 amino acids. In DNA form, the CDR3 reads TGTGCCAGCAGCCTGCGGGGGAGCACAGATACGCAGTATTTT. It specifies CASSLRGSTDTQYF.

Relative to its sample, this clone is medium-sized. This chain connects TRBV6-4 to TRBJ2-3; 7 nucleotides align to TRBD2. V shed 3 bases and J 7 bases; nucleotides not matched to a gene: 10. The CDR3 spans 15 residues. From germline, CDR1 is MRHNA and CDR2 SNTAGT. This chain's CDR3 is CASSEAAGEGNTQYF. DNA of the CDR3: TGTGCCAGCAGTGAAGCTGCGGGAGAGGGGAATACGCAGTATTTT.

The rearrangement uses TRBV7-7 and TRBJ2-1; D is uncertain. Trimming stripped 5 bases from V and 0 bases from J, with 11 bases between. This CDR3 is 15 amino acids long. Looked up from germline, CDR1 is SSHAT and CDR2 is FNYEAQ (reference sequence). The CDR3 spells CASSPRDSSYNEQFF. The CDR3 DNA follows: TGTGCCAGCAGCCCACGTGATAGCTCCTACAATGAGCAGTTCTTC.

Comments on this clone: Additional DNA sequences in this sample encode the identical CDR3. CDR3: CASSIGRGIDGYTF. The CDR3 DNA reads as TGTGCCAGTAGTATAGGAAGAGGGATTGATGGCTACACCTTC. The chain uses TRBV19 and TRBJ1-2, with D unresolved. CDR3 length: 14 amino acids. Germline CDR1 and CDR2: LNHDA and SQIVND (reference sequence). Trimming removed 1 base from V and 6 bases from J, with 12 bases in between.

V and J are TRBV19 and TRBJ1-6; D remains unclear. The germline V gene has CDR1 LNHDA and CDR2 SQIVND (reference sequence). The V and J ends lost 5 bases and 8 bases respectively, with 13 bases between them. The CDR3 spans 14 residues. CDR3: CASSASDGDSPLHF. Written as DNA, the CDR3 is TGTGCCAGTAGTGCCTCAGACGGGGATTCACCCCTCCACTTT.